A single TCR beta chain is shown here with its context. This CDR3 contains 16 residues. Trimming took off 6 bases at V and 2 bases at J, with 20 bases between the two ends. Germline CDR1 reads MNHEY; CDR2 reads SMNVEV (reference sequence). The sample originates from a study of cytotoxic CD8 clonotypes in ibrutinib-treated CLL. TCRdb's copy holds only in-frame clones and misses some; the assay was immunoSEQ multiplex PCR. In the table there are 330,000 or so clones, 67% of which are singletons. The chain recombines TRBV27 with TRBJ2-7; no definite D call. The sequence derives from a human donor with chronic lymphocytic leukemia. The source material was PBMCs, sampled after 36 months of ibrutinib treatment. The CDR3 loop is CASRVAFAYRTYEQYF. CDR3 nucleotide sequence: TGTGCCAGCAGGGTGGCTTTCGCCTATAGGACCTACGAGCAGTACTTC.